The present TCR beta chain was sequenced within a study of early T cells in non-severe SARS-CoV-2 infection. cDNA molecules, individually, were tagged with unique molecular identifiers. In TCRdb, the 5' RACE reads were re-called with MiXCR into one record per CDR3 protein. Seen here are some 26,000 distinct CDR3 sequences, around 4.2% observed once, and the top ten hold around 4%. This clonotype was counted between two and nine times. The germline V and J ends were trimmed by 2 bases and 8 bases, with 16 bases remaining between them. Germline loops: CDR1 SGHAT, CDR2 FQNNGV. This CDR3 has 14 residues. Sequencing input: whole blood. V usage is TRBV11-2 and J usage is TRBJ2-7; no firm D call. The clonotype comes from an adult who was a healthcare worker with PCR-confirmed SARS-CoV-2 infection or an uninfected control (not recorded which). The CDR3 reads CASSLLSDVLKQYF. The CDR3 DNA follows: TGTGCCAGCAGCTTATTGTCCGACGTTCTGAAGCAGTACTTC.